This T cell receptor beta chain comes out of a study of post-analysis software for immune sequencing data. General study findings and limits: TRBV5-6, TRBV5-1 and TRBV20-1 were among four to six TRBV segments more frequent in patients than controls.

The CDR3 runs 14 residues. Trimming shortened V by 7 bases and J by 0 bases, and 12 bases separated the two germline ends. Germline assignment: CDR1 ENHRY and CDR2 SYGVKD. The authors incorporated unique molecular identifiers into the TCR beta cDNA libraries. TCRdb passed the PCR reads through MiXCR, listing each CDR3 protein once. The data show 820,000 or so distinct CDR3 sequences, roughly 58% seen once. This clonotype has a handful of counts. Its specificity is not known. The material sequenced was blood. The chain employs TRBV10-3 and TRBJ1-1, with D possibly TRBD1 on 6 matching bases. The origin of this receptor is a girl aged 5-17 years with multiple sclerosis. The CDR3 DNA follows: TGTGCCATCACCCCCGGGACATTGAACACTGAAGCTTTCTTT. Protein: CAITPGTLNTEAFF.